Listed below are T cell receptor beta chains from one sample, sequenced in a study of cytomegalovirus exposure and HLA in healthy donors. Sequencing used immunoSEQ multiplex PCR; TCRdb keeps in-frame clones, though not all of them. The table for this sample gives 55,000 to 75,000 clones. The sample was PBMCs. All receptors derive from a male donor in good health and CMV-seronegative. CDR3s include the opening cysteine and the closing phenylalanine or tryptophan. The D gene is left open where the match is weak.

TRBD1	TRBV14	TRBJ2-5	CASSYRGRGETQYF	TGTGCCAGCAGCTACAGGGGGCGTGGGGAGACCCAGTACTTC
.	TRBV11-2	TRBJ2-2	CASSFTGTGELFF	TGTGCCAGCAGCTTTACAGGGACCGGGGAGCTGTTTTTT
TRBD2	TRBV7-2	TRBJ2-7	CASSFKRSTSGTTYEQYF	TGTGCCAGCAGCTTTAAGCGGTCCACTAGCGGGACGACCTACGAGCAGTACTTC
TRBD2	TRBV7-9	TRBJ2-3	CASSITSGRRTDTQYF	TGTGCCAGCAGCATAACTAGCGGGCGGAGGACAGATACGCAGTATTTT
TRBD1	TRBV6-5	TRBJ2-7	CASKGTGIYEQYF	TGTGCCAGCAAAGGGACAGGGATCTACGAGCAGTACTTC
.	TRBV10-3	TRBJ1-5	CAISETGWDQPQHF	TGTGCCATCAGTGAAACAGGGTGGGATCAGCCCCAGCATTTT
TRBD1	TRBV6-1	TRBJ1-2	CASTRTGGHYGYTF	TGTGCCAGCACCAGGACAGGGGGCCACTATGGCTACACCTTC
.	TRBV7-2	TRBJ1-2	CASSLAGGRGYTF	TGTGCCAGCAGCTTAGCGGGGGGGCGTGGCTACACCTTC
.	TRBV5-4	TRBJ1-2	CASSLNPGETRGGYTF	TGTGCCAGCAGCTTGAATCCCGGGGAAACCAGGGGTGGCTACACCTTC
.	TRBV7-9	TRBJ1-1	CASSPSHAVTTEAFF	TGTGCCAGCAGCCCTAGCCACGCGGTGACCACTGAAGCTTTCTTT
TRBD2	TRBV30	TRBJ2-5	CAWASGETQYF	TGTGCCTGGGCTAGCGGTGAGACCCAGTACTTC
.	TRBV4-1	TRBJ1-6	CASSREASYNSPLHF	TGCGCCAGCAGCCGGGAGGCCAGTTATAATTCACCCCTCCACTTT
TRBD2	TRBV6-6	TRBJ2-1	CASSPLTSGRGNEQFF	TGTGCCAGCAGCCCATTGACTAGCGGGAGGGGCAATGAGCAGTTCTTC
TRBD1	TRBV7-7	TRBJ2-7	CASSLAGGAGYEQYF	TGTGCTAGCAGCTTAGCAGGGGGCGCAGGATACGAGCAGTACTTC
TRBD1	TRBV4-2	TRBJ1-1	CASRQPTGMNTEAFF	TGTGCCAGCCGTCAGCCGACAGGGATGAACACTGAAGCTTTCTTT
.	TRBV19	TRBJ1-4	CASSIGAGATNEKLFF	TGTGCCAGTAGTATAGGTGCGGGTGCAACTAATGAAAAACTGTTTTTT
.	TRBV18	TRBJ2-5	CASSPQKRGETQYF	TGTGCCAGCTCACCCCAAAAAAGGGGAGAGACCCAGTACTTC
TRBD1	TRBV30	TRBJ1-4	CAGATGGITNEKLFF	TGTGCCGGGGCTACAGGGGGCATAACTAATGAAAAACTGTTTTTT
.	TRBV7-2	TRBJ1-2	CASSPDSAYGYTF	TGTGCCAGCAGTCCTGATAGCGCCTATGGCTACACCTTC
.	TRBV14	TRBJ1-4	CASSQDDGPGQREKLFF	TGTGCCAGCAGCCAAGATGATGGGCCAGGGCAGAGGGAAAAACTGTTTTTT
TRBD1	TRBV19	TRBJ1-2	CASSIGGTGDGYTF	TGTGCCAGTAGTATAGGGGGGACAGGGGACGGCTACACCTTC
TRBD1	TRBV6-6	TRBJ2-5	CASSYYRGLETQYF	TGTGCCAGCAGTTACTACAGGGGGCTTGAGACCCAGTACTTC
.	TRBV9	TRBJ2-1	CASSAQGDNEQFF	TGTGCCAGCAGCGCACAGGGAGACAATGAGCAGTTCTTC
.	TRBV7-2	TRBJ2-5	CASSSPGEAAQETQYF	TGTGCCAGCAGCTCCCCAGGAGAAGCGGCACAAGAGACCCAGTACTTC
.	TRBV11-2	TRBJ1-1	CASSPRLRTGTTEAFF	TGTGCCAGCAGCCCCCGCCTCCGAACAGGGACCACTGAAGCTTTCTTT
.	TRBV6-5	TRBJ2-7	CASSHAQGSSYEQYF	TGTGCCAGCAGTCATGCTCAGGGCTCCTCCTACGAGCAGTACTTC
.	TRBV6-5	TRBJ1-2	CASAGLEHGYTF	TGTGCCAGCGCTGGGCTTGAACATGGCTACACCTTC
TRBD1	TRBV4-3	TRBJ1-4	CASSQPMGQGLEKLFF	TGCGCCAGCAGCCAACCGATGGGACAGGGACTCGAAAAACTGTTTTTT
TRBD1	TRBV18	TRBJ2-7	CASSPNDRGINEQYF	TGTGCCAGCTCACCCAATGACAGGGGGATCAACGAGCAGTACTTC
.	TRBV29-1	TRBJ1-4	CSVRGGNEKLFF	TGCAGCGTTAGAGGGGGTAATGAAAAACTGTTTTTT